The entry that follows covers one TCR beta chain sequence. The CDR3 runs 20 residues. From germline, CDR1 is SGHAT and CDR2 FQNNGV. V lost 0 bases, J lost 1 base, and 12 bases stayed unmatched. TCRdb keeps only in-frame clones here, not all; method: immunoSEQ multiplex PCR. Of 65,000 to 85,000 clones listed, roughly 90% are singletons. This specimen comes from a study of OX40 agonist ivuxolimab in advanced cancers. Sequences were derived from CD4+ or CD8+ T cells sorted from blood, sampled in a trial of the OX40 agonist ivuxolimab. This chain connects TRBV11-2 to TRBJ2-1, with 10 positions matching TRBD2. The clonotype originates from an adult with an advanced solid tumor such as melanoma, head and neck, liver or kidney cancer. The CDR3 DNA follows: TGTGCCAGCAGCTTAGAGGCAATTGCGACTAGCGGGCCGTCCTACAATGAGCAGTTCTTC. It translates to CASSLEAIATSGPSYNEQFF. Complete variable domain (other parts from reference TRBV11-2 and TRBJ2-1): EAGVAQSPRYKIIEKRQSVAFWCNPISGHATLYWYQQILGQGPKLLIQFQNNGVVDDSQLPKDRFSAERLKGVDSTLKIQPAKLEDSAVYLCASSLEAIATSGPSYNEQFFGPGTRLTVL.